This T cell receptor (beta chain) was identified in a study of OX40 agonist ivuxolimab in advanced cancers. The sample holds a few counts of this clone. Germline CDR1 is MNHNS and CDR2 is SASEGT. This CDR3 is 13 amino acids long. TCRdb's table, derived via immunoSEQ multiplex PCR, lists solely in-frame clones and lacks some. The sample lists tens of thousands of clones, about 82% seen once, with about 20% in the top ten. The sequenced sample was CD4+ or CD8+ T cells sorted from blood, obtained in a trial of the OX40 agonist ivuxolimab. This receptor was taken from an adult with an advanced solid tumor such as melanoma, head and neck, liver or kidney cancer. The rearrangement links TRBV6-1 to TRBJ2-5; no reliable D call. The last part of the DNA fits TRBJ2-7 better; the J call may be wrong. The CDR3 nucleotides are TGTGCCAGCAGTGGACAATTAGGGTACGAGCAGTACTTC. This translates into CASSGQLGYEQYF.